This passage covers 10 T cell receptor beta chains from one sample sequenced in a study of T-cell memory formation after mild COVID-19. Each CDR3 protein is one row after TCRdb ran MiXCR on the 5' RACE reads. The repertoire holds about 400,000 distinct CDR3 sequences, with about a sixth as singletons. Sequenced material: PBMCs or a T cell subset sorted from them (not recorded which). All receptors derive from a man aged 18 to 30 who had mild COVID-19 (a few samples of this study predate the infection). Cell type and time point are not known.

This clonotype was found a few times. The gene calls are TRBV18 and TRBJ2-3, with 11 bases aligning to TRBD1. CDR1 and CDR2 from the germline V gene are KGHSH and LQKENI. V lost 1 base, J lost 5 bases, and 2 bases stayed unmatched. The CDR3 covers 15 residues. CDR3 region: CASSPLGTGGDTQYF. The CDR3 coding sequence is TGTGCCAGCTCACCACTCGGGACAGGGGGAGATACGCAGTATTTT.

The V gene is TRBV9, the J gene TRBJ2-3, with D maybe TRBD1 (6 bases). Trimming removed 0 bases at V and 5 bases at J, with 10 bases between. Germline CDR1 reads SGDLS; CDR2 reads YYNGEE. The CDR3 length is 14 residues. The CDR3 is CASSVGGQQDTQYF. CDR3 nucleotide sequence: TGTGCCAGCAGCGTAGGAGGACAGCAAGATACGCAGTATTTT.

The chain couples TRBV7-2 to TRBJ1-6, with a weak D call TRBD1 (5 bases). The germline V gene encodes CDR1 SGHTA and CDR2 FQGNSA. This CDR3 spans 14 amino acids. The V end lost 4 bases, the J end lost 10 bases, and 14 bases lay between the germline ends. The CDR3 region is CASSSRGESSPLHF. The CDR3 DNA reads as TGTGCCAGCAGCTCTCGGGGGGAGAGCTCACCCCTCCACTTT.

This sequence joins TRBV20-1 and TRBJ2-5; weak D call: TRBD1 (6 bases). With 1 base removed from V and 3 bases from J, the gap between germline ends came to 9 bases. The CDR3 has 13 amino acids. Germline V gene sequence: CDR1 DFQATT, CDR2 SNEGSKA (reference sequence). Written as DNA, the CDR3 is TGCAGTGCTAGAGTCCACAGGGAAGAGACCCAGTACTTC. This sequence encodes CSARVHREETQYF.

This rearrangement joins TRBV6-6 to TRBJ2-1, with a weak D call TRBD1 (6 bases). V was shortened by 8 bases and J by 8 bases, with 16 bases between the two germline ends. Per germline, CDR1 MNHNY and CDR2 SVGAGI (reference sequence). The CDR3 runs 13 residues. This CDR3 is CASVTRGRHEQFF. The CDR3 DNA reads TGTGCCAGCGTCACCAGGGGAAGACATGAGCAGTTCTTC.

The genes are TRBV4-3 and TRBJ1-2, with D maybe TRBD1 (5 bases). The V and J ends lost 1 base and 8 bases respectively, with 17 bases between them. CDR1 LGHNA and CDR2 YSLEER come from the germline V gene. CDR3 length: 15 residues. The CDR3 DNA sequence: TGCGCCAGCAGCCAAGGGAACGCCGGGACCCGGGGCTACACCTTC. The encoded protein is CASSQGNAGTRGYTF.

This clonotype showed up many times. The chain links TRBV12-3 or TRBV12-4 to TRBJ2-5; no reliable D call. V lost 3 bases, J lost 2 bases, and 7 bases lay in between. This CDR3 is built from 13 residues. DNA for the CDR3: TGTGCCAGCAGTTTGCTAGGGCAAGAGACCCAGTACTTC. Translated: CASSLLGQETQYF.

The chain links TRBV7-2 to TRBJ1-2; D remains unclear. The germline V gene encodes CDR1 SGHTA and CDR2 FQGNSA. The V end lost 1 base, the J end lost 3 bases, and 9 bases lay between the germline ends. This CDR3 is 14 amino acids long. CDR3 residues: CASSLGFGYYGYTF. The DNA of the CDR3 is TGTGCCAGCAGCTTAGGGTTCGGATACTATGGCTACACCTTC.

This clonotype was seen many times. This chain connects TRBV18 to TRBJ1-1, with D unclear. The V gene's germline CDR1 is KGHSH and CDR2 LQKENI. The CDR3 covers 18 residues. V lost 2 bases, J lost 2 bases, and 21 bases lay in between. The CDR3 protein is CASSPVDIAADLNTEAFF. The CDR3 DNA reads TGTGCCAGCTCACCAGTAGACATTGCCGCCGATTTAAACACTGAAGCTTTCTTT.

This sequence joins TRBV6-1 and TRBJ2-7; TRBD2 matches 10 bases. Germline V gene sequence: CDR1 MNHNS, CDR2 SASEGT. V lost 5 bases, J lost 1 base, and 5 bases stayed unmatched. This CDR3 region has 15 residues. The CDR3 protein is CASSRTSGASYEQYV. The CDR3, as DNA: TGTGCCAGCAGTCGAACTAGCGGGGCTTCCTACGAGCAGTACGTC.